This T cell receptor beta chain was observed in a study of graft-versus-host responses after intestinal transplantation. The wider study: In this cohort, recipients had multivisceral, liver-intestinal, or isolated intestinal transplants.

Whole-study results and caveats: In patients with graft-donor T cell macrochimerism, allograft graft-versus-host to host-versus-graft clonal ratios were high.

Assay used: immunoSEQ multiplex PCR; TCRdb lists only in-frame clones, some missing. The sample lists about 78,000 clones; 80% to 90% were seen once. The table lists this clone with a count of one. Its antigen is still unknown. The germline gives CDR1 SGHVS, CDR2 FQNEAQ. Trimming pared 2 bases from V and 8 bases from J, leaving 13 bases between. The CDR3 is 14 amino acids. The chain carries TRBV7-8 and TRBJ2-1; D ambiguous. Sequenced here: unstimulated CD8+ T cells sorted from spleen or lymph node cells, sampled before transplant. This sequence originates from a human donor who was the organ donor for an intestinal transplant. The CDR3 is CASSLIRRADEQFF. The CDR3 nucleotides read TGTGCCAGCAGCTTAATTCGTAGGGCTGATGAGCAGTTCTTC.